This T cell receptor (beta chain) was recorded in a study of blood T cell repertoires in COVID-19. Study-level background: The United States, Italy and Spain were the sources of the acute and convalescent COVID-19 samples. PBMCs, B-cell-depleted T cells, or T cells provided the cDNA or gDNA that made up the material.

This clone was seen just once. In the source study's methods: Amplified reference gene primers provided the basis for estimating nucleated cell counts. The table came from immunoSEQ multiplex PCR; TCRdb's copy has only in-frame clones and leaves some out. From that table come the V and J calls and clone size; the DNA was used to work out D and trimming. The repertoire holds tens of thousands of clones, around 84% seen once, with 9% to 15% in the top ten. Sequenced input: peripheral blood. The clonotype comes from a human donor in a cohort sampled during active COVID-19.

CDR3 sequence (DNA): TGTGCCTGGAGTTCGAGCAATCAGCCCCAGCATTTT. Translation: CAWSSSNQPQHF. This sequence joins TRBV30 and TRBJ1-5; D call uncertain. Trimming took 2 bases from V and 1 from J, leaving 3 bases between them. The length of the CDR3 is 12 residues. Germline V gives CDR1 GTSNPN, CDR2 SVGIG (reference sequence).